This TCR beta chain was profiled in a study of vaccination effects on CD4 cells after COVID-19. Turning to the study itself: Participants each got two BNT162b2 or mRNA-1273 vaccine doses. General study points: Clones that were induced by infection or by vaccine showed marked contraction late after vaccination. Just 1 of 255 vaccine-induced clones in healthy recipients was cross-reactive.

Around day 10 of culture, CD4+ T cells were separated out. According to the study, vaccine recipients showed no prior SARS-CoV-2 infection and negative nucleocapsid antibodies. A word on this clone: The target antigen is unknown.

Trimming removed 6 bases from V and 4 bases from J; junction bases left unmatched: 8. CDR1 and CDR2 (germline): KGHSH, LQKENI. The CDR3 loop spans 15 amino acids. Data came from immunoSEQ multiplex PCR; TCRdb stores just in-frame clones and leaves some out. The sample shows 70,000 to 85,000 clones, 77% of them seen only once. This rearrangement joins TRBV18 to TRBJ2-2; 7 bases fit TRBD1. Material: CD4+ T cells from PBMCs cultured without peptide, obtained before COVID-19 vaccination. This clonotype was sampled from a human donor who received a COVID-19 vaccine. CDR3 region: CASSPGQARTGELFF. Here the CDR3 DNA reads TGTGCCAGCTCCCCCGGACAGGCTCGCACCGGGGAGCTGTTTTTT.